The clone carrying this T cell receptor beta chain has ten or more counts. Its antigen is currently unknown. Calling hyperthyroidism stable required that no ophthalmopathy show up within 18 months of follow-up. The PBMC fraction was derived from about 9.5 ml of fresh peripheral blood. The data belong to a study of Graves' ophthalmopathy and Graves' hyperthyroidism. Turning to the study itself: Peripheral blood was collected at initial diagnosis, before any treatment. The study, taken as a whole, reports: Most expanded thyroid clonotypes above 0.001 frequency also appeared in blood.

RNA transcripts were the template, and TCR beta CDR3 regions were amplified from them. The library came from an HTBI-primed first-round RT-PCR and a second-round multiplex PCR. MiXCR, applied by TCRdb to the multiplex PCR reads, yields one record per CDR3 protein. The sample has a few hundred thousand distinct CDR3 sequences; just over 15% are singletons. This sequence originates from a woman in her late teens or twenties with stable Graves' hyperthyroidism. Material for sequencing was peripheral blood.

The CDR3 bases are TGTGCCACCAGTGACCCGCAGGGGACCGGCGGCTACACCTTC. It encodes CATSDPQGTGGYTF. This chain joins TRBV24-1 and TRBJ1-2, with D perhaps TRBD1 (6 bases). CDR1 and CDR2 (germline): KGHDR, SFDVKD. This CDR3 has 14 residues. V gave up 4 bases and J gave up 8 bases, with 16 bases separating them.